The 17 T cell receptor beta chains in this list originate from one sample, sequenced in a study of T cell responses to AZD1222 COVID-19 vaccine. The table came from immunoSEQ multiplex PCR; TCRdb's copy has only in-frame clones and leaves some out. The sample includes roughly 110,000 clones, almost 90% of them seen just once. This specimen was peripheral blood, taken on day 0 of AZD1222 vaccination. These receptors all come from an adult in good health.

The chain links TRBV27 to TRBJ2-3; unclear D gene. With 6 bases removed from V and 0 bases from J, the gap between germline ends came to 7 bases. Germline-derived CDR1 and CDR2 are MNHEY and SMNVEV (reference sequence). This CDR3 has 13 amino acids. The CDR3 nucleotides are TGTGCCAGCAGCCAATTTAGCACAGATACGCAGTATTTT. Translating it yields CASSQFSTDTQYF.

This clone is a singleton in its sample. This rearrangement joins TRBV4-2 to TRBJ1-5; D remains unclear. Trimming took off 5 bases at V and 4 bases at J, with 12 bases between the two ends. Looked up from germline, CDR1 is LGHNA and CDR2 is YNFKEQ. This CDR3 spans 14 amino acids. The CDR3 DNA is TGTGCCAGCAGCTCCCGTCGGGGTAATCAGCCCCAGCATTTT. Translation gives CASSSRRGNQPQHF.

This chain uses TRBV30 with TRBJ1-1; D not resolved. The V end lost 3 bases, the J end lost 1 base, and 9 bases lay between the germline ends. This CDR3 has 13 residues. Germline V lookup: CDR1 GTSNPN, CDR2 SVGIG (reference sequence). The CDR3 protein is CAWRGRWNTEAFF. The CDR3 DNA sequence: TGTGCCTGGAGGGGCCGGTGGAACACTGAAGCTTTCTTT.

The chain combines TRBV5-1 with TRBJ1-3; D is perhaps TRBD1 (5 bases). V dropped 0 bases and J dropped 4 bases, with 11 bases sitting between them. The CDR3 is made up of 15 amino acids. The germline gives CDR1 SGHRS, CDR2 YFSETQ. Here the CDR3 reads CASSLAGGRGNTIYF. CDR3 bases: TGCGCCAGCAGCTTGGCTGGGGGGAGAGGAAACACCATATATTTT.

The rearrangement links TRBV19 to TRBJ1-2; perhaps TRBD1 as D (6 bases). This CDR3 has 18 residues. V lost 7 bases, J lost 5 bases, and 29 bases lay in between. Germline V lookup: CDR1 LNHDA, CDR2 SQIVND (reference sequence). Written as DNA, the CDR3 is TGTGCCAGTACCAAGTATACCCCCCTTCTACAGGGAGGTTATGGCTACACCTTC. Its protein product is CASTKYTPLLQGGYGYTF.

The CDR3 region has the DNA TGCGCCAGCAGTGAGTCCCCGACCCCGTCCTACGAGCAGTACTTC. This translates into CASSESPTPSYEQYF. The J gene is TRBJ2-7, the V gene TRBV10-1; D call uncertain. This CDR3 region has 15 residues. V lost 0 bases and J lost 1, with 10 bases in between. Per the germline V gene, CDR1 is WNHNN and CDR2 is SYGVQD (reference sequence).

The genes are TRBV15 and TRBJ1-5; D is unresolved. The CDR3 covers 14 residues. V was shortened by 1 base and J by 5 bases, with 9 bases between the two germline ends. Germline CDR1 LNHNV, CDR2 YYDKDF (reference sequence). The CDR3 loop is CATSRAVSDQPQHF. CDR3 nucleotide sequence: TGTGCCACCAGCAGAGCTGTCAGTGATCAGCCCCAGCATTTT.

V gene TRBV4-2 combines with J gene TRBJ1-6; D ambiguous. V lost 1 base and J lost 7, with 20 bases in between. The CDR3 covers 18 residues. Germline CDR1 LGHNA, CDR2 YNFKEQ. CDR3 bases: TGTGCCAGCAGCCAAGTTTGGGTCGGCATTTCCCCAAATTCACCCCTCCACTTT. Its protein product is CASSQVWVGISPNSPLHF.

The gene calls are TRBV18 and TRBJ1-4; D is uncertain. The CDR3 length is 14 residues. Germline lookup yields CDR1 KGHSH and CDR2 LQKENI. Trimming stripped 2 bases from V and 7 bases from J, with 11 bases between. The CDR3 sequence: CASSPAGRIEKLFF. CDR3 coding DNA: TGTGCCAGCTCACCAGCAGGTAGAATTGAAAAACTGTTTTTT.

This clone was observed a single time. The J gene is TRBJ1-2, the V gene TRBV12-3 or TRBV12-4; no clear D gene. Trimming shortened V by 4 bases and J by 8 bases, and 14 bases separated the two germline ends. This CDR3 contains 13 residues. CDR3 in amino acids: CASSSYYSVGYTF. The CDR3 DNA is TGTGCCAGCAGTTCTTATTATTCCGTAGGCTACACCTTC.

CDR3 sequence reads: CASSAPGISYEQYF. CDR3 in DNA: TGTGCCAGCAGTGCCCCAGGGATATCCTACGAGCAGTACTTC. The chain employs TRBV28 and TRBJ2-7, with D possibly TRBD1 on 5 matching bases. This CDR3 has 14 residues. Trimming left V 5 bases short and J 1 base short, with 12 bases between. CDR1 is MDHEN and CDR2 is SYDVKM in the germline V gene. Full variable domain (remainder filled in from reference TRBV28 and TRBJ2-7): DVKVTQSSRYLVKRTGEKVFLECVQDMDHENMFWYRQDPGLGLRLIYFSYDVKMKEKGDIPEGYSVSREKKERFSLILESASTNQTSMYLCASSAPGISYEQYFGPGTRLTVT.

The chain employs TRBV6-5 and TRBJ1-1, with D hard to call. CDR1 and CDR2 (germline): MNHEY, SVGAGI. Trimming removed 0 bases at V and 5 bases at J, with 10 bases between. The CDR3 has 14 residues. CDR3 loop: CASSYSFVSTEAFF. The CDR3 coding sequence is TGTGCCAGCAGTTACTCGTTCGTTTCTACTGAAGCTTTCTTT.

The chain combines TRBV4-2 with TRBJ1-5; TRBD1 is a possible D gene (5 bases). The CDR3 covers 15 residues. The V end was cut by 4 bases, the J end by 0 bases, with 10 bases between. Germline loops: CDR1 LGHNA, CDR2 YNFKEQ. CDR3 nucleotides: TGTGCCAGCAGCCTAAGGGGAAATAGCAATCAGCCCCAGCATTTT. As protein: CASSLRGNSNQPQHF.

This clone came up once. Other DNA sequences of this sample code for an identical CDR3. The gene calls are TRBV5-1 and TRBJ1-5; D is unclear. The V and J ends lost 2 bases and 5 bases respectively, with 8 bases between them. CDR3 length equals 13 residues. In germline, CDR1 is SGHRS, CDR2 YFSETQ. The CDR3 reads CASSLGRDQPQHF. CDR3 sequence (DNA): TGCGCCAGCAGCTTAGGTCGGGATCAGCCCCAGCATTTT. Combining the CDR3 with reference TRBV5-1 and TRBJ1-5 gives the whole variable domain KAGVTQTPRYLIKTRGQQVTLSCSPISGHRSVSWYQQTPGQGLQFLFEYFSETQRNKGNFPGRFSGRQFSNSRSEMNVSTLELGDSALYLCASSLGRDQPQHFGDGTRLSIL.

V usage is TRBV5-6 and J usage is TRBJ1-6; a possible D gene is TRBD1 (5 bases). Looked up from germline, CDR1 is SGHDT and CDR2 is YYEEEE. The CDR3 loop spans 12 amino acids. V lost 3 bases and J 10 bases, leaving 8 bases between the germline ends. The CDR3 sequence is CASSSRGSPLHF. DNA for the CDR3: TGTGCCAGCAGCTCCCGGGGGTCACCCCTCCACTTT.

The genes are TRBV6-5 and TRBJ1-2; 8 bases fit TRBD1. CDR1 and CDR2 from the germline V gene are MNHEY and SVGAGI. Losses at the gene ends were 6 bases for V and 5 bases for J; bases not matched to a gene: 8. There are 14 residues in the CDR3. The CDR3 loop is CASRDRTGRYGYTF. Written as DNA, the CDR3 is TGTGCCAGCAGAGATCGGACAGGGAGATATGGCTACACCTTC.

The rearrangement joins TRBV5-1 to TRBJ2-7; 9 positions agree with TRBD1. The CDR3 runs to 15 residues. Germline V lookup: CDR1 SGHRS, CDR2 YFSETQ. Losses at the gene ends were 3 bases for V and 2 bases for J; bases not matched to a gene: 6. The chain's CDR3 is CASSSTRQGAYEQYF. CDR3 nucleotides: TGCGCCAGCAGCTCCACAAGACAGGGGGCCTACGAGCAGTACTTC.